Sequencing of this TCR beta chain was carried out in a study of coeliac disease (dated by TCRdb to 2021 to 2024). Concerning the study at large: Each coeliac patient was placed into one of three groups: newly diagnosed active disease, refractory coeliac disease type I, or disease controlled by a gluten-free diet. A total of about 30 patients were included in the full study, of whom around 22 had serologically confirmed coeliac disease and 8 were controls with non-small intestinal disorders. Small intestinal lymphocyte fractions from coeliac and non-coeliac patients were analysed in the study using next-generation sequencing of rearranged TRB and TRG CDR3 regions. TRB sequencing succeeded for samples from 27 subjects, including roughly 25 paired bulk unsorted intraepithelial and lamina propria cell samples. Because high-resolution HLA typing was not available, biased TRBV7-2 usage was examined as a proof of principle. The study set out to describe the TR repertoires of small intestinal T cells in active coeliac disease, refractory type I coeliac disease, and coeliac disease treated with a gluten-free diet.

About this clone: Its cognate antigen has yet to be identified. No base quality values were provided; no much bigger clone lies one nucleotide off.

The CDR3 runs 12 amino acids, cysteine and phenylalanine included. Only the CDR3 region is kept as DNA, spanning 36 bases read in frame from base 1. V and J lose 3 bases and 6 bases, and a span of 9 bases separates them. The germline V gene sets CDR1 to MGHRA and CDR2 to YSYEKL. What the work shows at the level of the full study, not this receptor alone: TRB repertoires were found to be largely private, with most amino acid sequences unique to one sample, and no significant difference in V-gene usage was found between disease groups. Compared with controls, active coeliac intraepithelial and lamina propria samples had TRB and TRG repertoires of lower clonality, which suggests that diverse T cells were recruited. Cross-contamination between compartments was possible, because separating intraepithelial cells from lamina propria cells did not produce high-purity fractions. The authors considered the approach unsuitable for unbiased detection of gliadin-specific T cells, which are scarce and rarely shared between patients.

Cells were frozen in liquid nitrogen in DMSO/FBS as aliquots of 400,000 to 550,000 cells, with a single aliquot from each fraction going to sequencing. All 30 or so patients in the study underwent endoscopy and small intestinal biopsy. To release intraepithelial cells, biopsies were stirred for one hour at 37 degrees C in RPMI with EGTA, MgCl2 and 1% FBS. Genomic DNA was extracted from frozen unsorted cell fractions using the Qiagen DNeasy blood extraction kit. The library was prepared using the immunoSEQ multiplex PCR assay. Using reverse primers that targeted J gene segments together with forward primers that targeted V gene segments, the TR loci were amplified in a multiplexed PCR. The amplified CDR3 regions were sequenced using the Illumina HiSeq System. The published analysis was carried out like this. Closely related reads were merged with a nearest-neighbour algorithm so that PCR and sequencing errors were removed and data were collapsed into unique sequences. Repertoires were summarised by clonality and by T cell density, defined as TR molecules per amount of genomic DNA input. Public TRs were defined as CDR3 amino acid sequences in at least 80% of unsorted samples, then tested for differential abundance between coeliac and control samples. Disease-group differences in clonality and density were tested with Kruskal-Wallis tests followed by Dunn post-tests. TCRdb took over this immuneACCESS table, retaining in-frame rearrangements with V and J assigned. Such tables are incomplete; in checked studies, under half of the missing clones stem from an unresolved V gene, and the remainder is unexplained. V and J calls and clone size are given by that table; D and trimming were obtained from the DNA. In this sample the table shows thousands of clones, approximately 60% of which occur a single time. About 7.9% of the sample lies in the top ten.

Recombination linked TRBV4-1 to TRBJ2-7, and the D gene may be TRBD1, 6 bases matching. Sequenced sample: intraepithelial lymphocytes from the gut. The cell subset or site label, as the study defines it: intraepithelial cell (IEC) fraction of small intestinal biopsy. The TCR was taken from a woman between 18 and 29 years old with active celiac disease. At the DNA level, the sequence is TGCGCCAGCAGCCACCGAGGGGGCGAGCAGTACTTC. Protein translation: CASSHRGGEQYF.